These T cell receptor beta chains were read from a single sample in a study of blood T cell repertoires in COVID-19. Assay: immunoSEQ multiplex PCR; the TCRdb copy retains only in-frame clones and omits some. Among about 170,000 clones listed, less than 90% were seen once. Source material: peripheral blood. The receptors shown here come from a man between 18 and 35 years old with active or convalescent COVID-19. Each CDR3 is given without its conserved first and last residue.

TRBV24-1	TRBJ2-7	ATSDFGAALSQD
TRBV11-1	TRBJ1-1	ASRQTGGVPEAF
TRBV29-1	TRBJ1-1	SVDQGVVVTEAF
TRBV7-9	TRBJ2-7	ASSPRTGRTYEQY
TRBV5-1	TRBJ1-2	ASSLPDTRRYGYT
TRBV28	TRBJ1-1	ASSPRQMNTEAF
TRBV9	TRBJ2-1	ASSGTSGEYYNEQF
TRBV9	TRBJ2-3	ASSVGGPLFPDTQY
TRBV11-3	TRBJ2-3	ASSLPDSTTDTQY
TRBV6-4	TRBJ1-6	ASREGAENSPLH
TRBV11-3	TRBJ2-1	ASSPSGGTYNEQF
TRBV10-1	TRBJ2-2	ASSELGANTGELF
TRBV6-1	TRBJ1-4	ASSEARRSELF
TRBV2	TRBJ2-1	ATRRGQGASYNEQF
TRBV4-1	TRBJ2-7	ASSQFGLAGNEQY
TRBV2	TRBJ1-2	ASREQVDYGYT
TRBV7-9	TRBJ2-7	ASSLVLGPGEGAYEQY
TRBV5-1	TRBJ1-2	ASSLLGSRADYGYT
TRBV27	TRBJ2-1	ASSLLLQGPYNEQF
TRBV7-2	TRBJ1-5	ASSLPYRNQPQH
TRBV7-6	TRBJ1-5	ASSYGEGQPQH
TRBV29-1	TRBJ2-5	SVEDRETQY
TRBV7-9	TRBJ1-4	ASSLDRGGEKLF
TRBV28	TRBJ1-1	ASSLIDSYTEAF
TRBV7-2	TRBJ1-3	ASSLEEQGAGNTIY
TRBV6-6	TRBJ1-6	ASSTRTGINSPLH
TRBV4-3	TRBJ2-6	ASSQEGSGGANVLT
TRBV28	TRBJ2-1	ASSPQADSSYNEQF
TRBV5-1	TRBJ2-5	ASSLAVAEDQETQY
TRBV2	TRBJ2-5	ASSEFLGSGPNQETQY
TRBV30	TRBJ2-3	AWGPPGLAGSTDTQY
TRBV2	TRBJ2-2	ASIRDRYTGELF
TRBV2	TRBJ1-3	ASSRDRKNTIY
TRBV12-3/TRBV12-4	TRBJ1-1	ASMKGGGPEAF
TRBV4-3	TRBJ2-1	ASSQDFGRGSGRNEQF
TRBV18	TRBJ2-5	ASSTLSGREGTQY
TRBV4-1	TRBJ2-7	ASSQGRSSYEQY